This passage covers 32 T cell receptor beta chains from one sample sequenced in a study of blood T cell repertoires in COVID-19 (dated by TCRdb to about 2020). Libraries were prepared through the immunoSEQ multiplex PCR assay. TCRdb carries this immuneACCESS record with in-frame sequences only. Its versions omit some clonotypes, under half of them owing to an unresolved V gene in the studies checked, with the rest unexplained. In all, the sample holds 35,000 or so clones, and about 84% of those were seen once. The ten largest clones represent about 31% of the sample. The sample was peripheral blood. Receptors were obtained from an elderly man with active or convalescent COVID-19.

The chain combines TRBV6-6 with TRBJ1-2; TRBD1 agrees at 9 bases. The CDR3 contains 15 residues. The V and J ends lost 1 base and 8 bases, in that order; junction bases with no gene match: 8. Germline assignment: CDR1 MNHNY and CDR2 SVGAGI (reference sequence). The CDR3, as DNA: TGTGCCAGCAGTTACTGGTGGGACAGGGCAGGCGGCTACACCTTC. Its protein is CASSYWWDRAGGYTF.

The CDR3 coding sequence is TGTGCCAGCAGCTTGCTGACATTCCGCTATCACCATGAGCAGTTCTTC. It translates to CASSLLTFRYHHEQFF. The chain uses TRBV5-6 and TRBJ2-1; D not resolved. The V gene lost 1 base and the J gene lost 8 bases, with 19 bases spanning the gap. This CDR3 has 16 residues. Germline loops: CDR1 SGHDT, CDR2 YYEEEE. Full variable domain (outside the CDR3, taken from reference TRBV5-6 and TRBJ2-1): DAGVTQSPTHLIKTRGQQVTLRCSPKSGHDTVSWYQQALGQGPQFIFQYYEEEERQRGNFPDRFSGHQFPNYSSELNVNALLLGDSALYLCASSLLTFRYHHEQFFGPGTRLTVL.

The chain recombines TRBV4-3 with TRBJ1-2; D not certain. Germline V gene sequence: CDR1 LGHNA, CDR2 YSLEER. This CDR3 comprises 14 residues. Trimming pared 0 bases from V and 4 bases from J, leaving 9 bases between. This chain's CDR3 is CASSQERVGYGYTF. CDR3 DNA: TGCGCCAGCAGCCAAGAGAGGGTCGGCTATGGCTACACCTTC.

A single count supports this clone. The CDR3 sequence: CASSLDHRGGPETQYF. CDR3 coding DNA: TGCGCCAGCAGCTTGGACCACAGGGGTGGGCCCGAGACCCAGTACTTC. The chain uses TRBV5-1 and TRBJ2-5, with 7 bases that match TRBD1. Per the germline V gene, CDR1 is SGHRS and CDR2 is YFSETQ. The CDR3 runs to 16 residues. Losses at the gene ends were 0 bases for V and 5 bases for J; bases not matched to a gene: 10.

The chain uses TRBV7-9 and TRBJ2-1; no clear D gene. V was pared by 4 bases and J by 0 bases, with 7 bases between. Germline CDR1 is SEHNR and CDR2 is FQNEAQ (reference sequence). The CDR3 runs to 14 residues. In DNA, the CDR3 is TGTGCCAGCAGCTCCCCCGGCTCCTACAATGAGCAGTTCTTC. It yields the protein CASSSPGSYNEQFF.

This chain connects TRBV6-2 or TRBV6-3 to TRBJ2-1; TRBD2 matches 9 bases. The V and J ends lost 0 bases and 8 bases, in that order; junction bases with no gene match: 17. The germline gives CDR1 MNHEY, CDR2 SVGEGT. The CDR3 spans 19 residues. The CDR3 reads CASSYSMGREGQHRDEQFF. The CDR3 coding sequence is TGTGCCAGCAGTTACTCGATGGGGCGGGAGGGGCAACATCGGGATGAGCAGTTCTTC.

The V and J genes are TRBV4-3 and TRBJ2-7; 7 bases map to TRBD1. The germline CDR1 and CDR2 sequences are LGHNA and YSLEER. The CDR3 runs to 15 residues. V was clipped by 4 bases and J by 7 bases; unmatched bases: 13. The CDR3, as DNA: TGCGCCAGCAGCCCACAGGGACAGCCCGAGGTGGAGCAGTACTTC. As protein: CASSPQGQPEVEQYF.

This rearrangement joins TRBV5-6 to TRBJ2-7; 12 nucleotides agree with TRBD1. The CDR3 contains 16 residues. J was trimmed by 4 bases and V by 5 bases; bases with no gene match: 10. CDR1 SGHDT and CDR2 YYEEEE come from the germline V gene. The DNA for the CDR3 is TGTGCCAGCAGTTCCCCACCGGGACAGGGGGCATACGAGCAGTACTTC. Residues: CASSSPPGQGAYEQYF.

This clone was found once. CDR3 in DNA: TGTGCCAGCAGCGTCGGACTAGCGGGGCGGGGCGGGGAGCTGTTTTTT. Translating it yields CASSVGLAGRGGELFF. J is TRBJ2-2 and V is TRBV3-1 (or the pseudogene TRBV3-2); 12 positions match TRBD2. Per germline, CDR1 LGHDT and CDR2 YNNKEL (reference sequence). The V segment lost 5 bases and the J segment 7 bases; nucleotides outside the gene matches: 8. The CDR3 runs to 16 residues.

The chain couples TRBV27 to TRBJ2-2; D perhaps matches TRBD2 (6 bases). Germline CDR1 and CDR2: MNHEY and SMNVEV (reference sequence). This CDR3 has 15 amino acids. The V end was cut by 6 bases, the J end by 0 bases, with 11 bases between. The DNA for the CDR3 is TGTGCCAGCAGGACTAGTGGCGCGAACACCGGGGAGCTGTTTTTT. Its protein is CASRTSGANTGELFF.

The rearrangement links TRBV11-2 to TRBJ2-1; 10 nucleotides agree with TRBD2. In germline, CDR1 is SGHAT, CDR2 FQNNGV. CDR3 length: 13 residues. Trimming at V came to 5 bases and at J to 13 bases, leaving 8 bases not matched to a gene. CDR3 protein: CASSPRLAGLQFF. The CDR3 region has the DNA TGTGCCAGCAGCCCTCGACTAGCGGGCCTCCAGTTCTTC. The full variable domain, with the rest looked up from reference TRBV11-2 and TRBJ2-1, is EAGVAQSPRYKIIEKRQSVAFWCNPISGHATLYWYQQILGQGPKLLIQFQNNGVVDDSQLPKDRFSAERLKGVDSTLKIQPAKLEDSAVYLCASSPRLAGLQFFGPGTRLTVL.

This rearrangement joins TRBV7-2 to TRBJ2-3, with 10 bases lining up with TRBD1. Germline V CDR1 and CDR2: SGHTA, FQGNSA. V was clipped by 2 bases and J by 4 bases; unmatched bases: 6. CDR3 length: 16 residues. The CDR3 coding sequence is TGTGCCAGCAGCTTAATGATGACAGGGGGCCCAGATACGCAGTATTTT. It encodes CASSLMMTGGPDTQYF.

This clone was picked up one time. The chain uses TRBV18 and TRBJ2-7; 10 bases align to TRBD1. The length of the CDR3 is 14 residues. V lost 6 bases and J lost 1; bases outside the gene matches: 3. CDR1 and CDR2 from the germline V gene are KGHSH and LQKENI. The CDR3 DNA reads as TGTGCCAGCTCGCGGACAGGGGGATCCTACGAGCAGTACTTC. Amino acid sequence: CASSRTGGSYEQYF. Full variable domain (rest looked up from reference TRBV18 and TRBJ2-7): NAGVMQNPRHLVRRRGQEARLRCSPMKGHSHVYWYRQLPEEGLKFMVYLQKENIIDESGMPKERFSAEFPKEGPSILRIQQVVRGDSAAYFCASSRTGGSYEQYFGPGTRLTVT.

This chain connects TRBV19 to TRBJ1-6; TRBD1 matches 10 bases. With V trimmed by 3 bases and J by 10 bases, 3 bases remained unmatched. The germline CDR1 and CDR2 sequences are LNHDA and SQIVND (reference sequence). The CDR3 is 14 amino acids. CDR3 in amino acids: CASSMGQGFSPLHF. The CDR3, as DNA: TGTGCCAGTAGTATGGGACAGGGGTTCTCACCCCTCCACTTT.

This chain uses TRBV9 with TRBJ2-1, with unresolved D. The CDR3 totals 15 residues. Looked up from germline, CDR1 is SGDLS and CDR2 is YYNGEE. V was shortened by 2 bases and J by 1 base, with 10 bases between the two germline ends. For the CDR3, the DNA is TGTGCCAGCAGCGTTGAGCCGGGTTCCTACAATGAGCAGTTCTTC. The encoded protein is CASSVEPGSYNEQFF. Variable domain in full (rest from reference TRBV9 and TRBJ2-1): DSGVTQTPKHLITATGQRVTLRCSPRSGDLSVYWYQQSLDQGLQFLIQYYNGEERAKGNILERFSAQQFPDLHSELNLSSLELGDSALYFCASSVEPGSYNEQFFGPGTRLTVL.

V gene TRBV10-3 combines with J gene TRBJ1-3; the D is unclear. The CDR3 sequence is 14 residues long. With 10 bases removed from V and 0 bases from J, the gap between germline ends came to 13 bases. Germline assignment: CDR1 ENHRY and CDR2 SYGVKD. This chain's CDR3 is CATTIATSGNTIYF. The CDR3 nucleotides read TGTGCCACCACAATCGCCACCTCTGGAAACACCATATATTTT.

The rearrangement links TRBV4-3 to TRBJ2-3; D not resolved. Trimming pared 5 bases from V and 11 bases from J, leaving 17 bases between. CDR1 is LGHNA, CDR2 YSLEER, per germline. The CDR3 is 13 amino acids. CDR3 coding DNA: TGCGCCAGCAGCTCCGGGTTAGGAACGGGGCAGTATTTT. Protein: CASSSGLGTGQYF.

The rearrangement joins TRBV11-2 to TRBJ2-7, with TRBD1 matching 10 bases. Germline V gives CDR1 SGHAT, CDR2 FQNNGV. J lost 11 bases, V lost 1 base, and 5 bases had no gene match. The CDR3 has 13 residues. Written as DNA, the CDR3 is TGTGCCAGCAGCTTAGCGGGACAGGGGAAGGAGTACTTC. This sequence encodes CASSLAGQGKEYF.

This clone is judged medium-sized. The chain employs TRBV30 and TRBJ1-1; D is unclear. From germline, CDR1 is GTSNPN and CDR2 SVGIG (reference sequence). The germline V and J ends were trimmed by 7 bases and 2 bases, with 8 bases remaining between them. There are 11 residues in the CDR3. In nucleotides, the CDR3 is TGTGCCTATGAGCGTAACACTGAAGCTTTCTTT. The encoded protein is CAYERNTEAFF.

V and J are TRBV9 and TRBJ1-5; D is uncertain. Germline V lookup: CDR1 SGDLS, CDR2 YYNGEE. The CDR3 totals 15 residues. Trimming pared 1 base from V and 0 bases from J, leaving 8 bases between. As DNA, the CDR3 is TGTGCCAGCAGCGTAAATTCCAATAGCAATCAGCCCCAGCATTTT. Its protein is CASSVNSNSNQPQHF.

The rearrangement uses TRBV7-9 and TRBJ2-7, with D hard to call. The CDR3 contains 14 residues. The germline CDR1 and CDR2 sequences are SEHNR and FQNEAQ (reference sequence). V was pared by 1 base and J by 4 bases, with 11 bases between. This CDR3 reads CASSLGARLYEQYF. CDR3 nucleotide sequence: TGTGCCAGCAGCTTAGGCGCCAGGCTATACGAGCAGTACTTC. Full variable domain (outside the CDR3, taken from reference TRBV7-9 and TRBJ2-7): DTGVSQNPRHKITKRGQNVTFRCDPISEHNRLYWYRQTLGQGPEFLTYFQNEAQLEKSRLLSDRFSAERPKGSFSTLEIQRTEQGDSAMYLCASSLGARLYEQYFGPGTRLTVT.

The V and J genes are TRBV11-3 and TRBJ2-5; 7 bases map to TRBD1. Trimming took 3 bases from V and 5 from J; bases not matched to a gene: 6. The CDR3 is 14 amino acids. Looked up from germline, CDR1 is SGHNT and CDR2 is YENEEA. In DNA, the CDR3 is TGTGCCAGCAGCTTGAGGGGGCGAGGTGAGACCCAGTACTTC. Its protein is CASSLRGRGETQYF.

J is TRBJ2-2 and V is TRBV4-1; tentatively, D is TRBD2 (6 bases). V was pared by 3 bases and J by 5 bases, with 16 bases between. The CDR3 contains 16 residues. Germline loops: CDR1 MGHRA, CDR2 YSYEKL. The CDR3 is CASSHNAGRTTGELFF. In DNA, the CDR3 is TGCGCCAGCAGCCACAACGCCGGGAGAACAACCGGGGAGCTGTTTTTT.

This clone came up a few times. One junction end disagrees with the germline gene, perhaps due to a read error. The chain carries TRBV7-9 and TRBJ2-2, with 9 bases matching TRBD2. The CDR3 covers 12 residues. Per germline, CDR1 SEHNR and CDR2 FQNEAQ (reference sequence). CDR3 loop: CLAGKSIGELFF. CDR3 coding DNA: TGCCTAGCGGGAAAAAGCATCGGGGAGCTGTTTTTT.

This chain connects TRBV10-3 to TRBJ2-1; 11 bases agree with TRBD2. The CDR3 has 19 amino acids. The germline V gene has CDR1 ENHRY and CDR2 SYGVKD. V shed 7 bases, J shed 0 bases, and the junction held 14 bases outside the gene matches. The CDR3 nucleotides are TGTGCCATCAAGGACACTAGCGGGGGAACTAATCCCTCCTACAATGAGCAGTTCTTC. Translated: CAIKDTSGGTNPSYNEQFF.

This clone was counted only a few times. The gene calls are TRBV5-6 and TRBJ1-5; TRBD1 might be the D (6 bases). CDR3 size: 15 residues. Germline loops: CDR1 SGHDT, CDR2 YYEEEE. Trimming stripped 4 bases from V and 5 bases from J, with 16 bases between. This CDR3 is CASSPFRDTHQPQHF. The CDR3 coding sequence is TGTGCCAGCAGCCCATTCCGGGACACTCATCAGCCCCAGCATTTT.

V is TRBV7-9 and J is TRBJ2-3, with 9 bases fitting TRBD2. Germline CDR1 and CDR2: SEHNR and FQNEAQ (reference sequence). V was pared by 5 bases and J by 0 bases, with 3 bases of the junction left unmatched. The CDR3 is 15 residues long. The CDR3 region is CASSPGLASTDTQYF. As DNA, the CDR3 is TGTGCCAGCAGCCCGGGACTAGCCAGCACAGATACGCAGTATTTT.

The rearrangement joins TRBV6-2 or TRBV6-3 to TRBJ1-5; 12 nucleotides match TRBD1. The CDR3 runs 15 residues. The J segment lost 5 bases and the V segment lost 6 bases, leaving 5 bases of the junction unmatched. Looked up from germline, CDR1 is MNHEY and CDR2 is SVGEGT. This CDR3 is CASSRDRGQHQPQHF. CDR3 nucleotide sequence: TGTGCCAGCAGCCGGGACAGGGGGCAACATCAGCCCCAGCATTTT.

The rearrangement uses TRBV6-6 and TRBJ1-2; tentatively, D is TRBD1 (6 bases). The CDR3 extends over 15 amino acids. The germline V gene has CDR1 MNHNY and CDR2 SVGAGI (reference sequence). The V end was cut by 10 bases, the J end by 8 bases, with 26 bases between. The CDR3 here is CATVPPTGRRRGYTF. The CDR3 coding sequence is TGTGCCACGGTCCCTCCGACAGGAAGGAGAAGGGGCTACACCTTC.

The gene calls are TRBV6-2 or TRBV6-3 and TRBJ1-5; D is ambiguous. The CDR3 spans 14 residues. Germline assignment: CDR1 MNHEY and CDR2 SVGEGT. Trimming stripped 6 bases from V and 0 bases from J, with 9 bases between. The CDR3 reads CASSRVYSNQPQHF. CDR3 sequence (DNA): TGTGCCAGCAGCCGAGTCTATAGCAATCAGCCCCAGCATTTT.

The chain carries TRBV6-5 and TRBJ1-2; D may be TRBD1 (5 bases). Germline lookup yields CDR1 MNHEY and CDR2 SVGAGI. The CDR3 is 14 amino acids. Trimming shortened V by 8 bases and J by 5 bases, and 18 bases separated the two germline ends. The chain's CDR3 is CASGAGGTPYGYTF. In nucleotides, the CDR3 is TGTGCCAGCGGAGCGGGAGGGACTCCTTATGGCTACACCTTC.

The V and J genes are TRBV29-1 and TRBJ2-1; 8 bases map to TRBD1. The J segment lost 2 bases and the V segment lost 7 bases, leaving 19 bases of the junction unmatched. In germline, CDR1 is SQVTM, CDR2 ANQGSEA. The CDR3 is made up of 18 amino acids. CDR3 nucleotides: TGCAGCGCCCAGGGGGCGCTCGGCACTAGGACTACCTACAATGAGCAGTTCTTC. Its protein product is CSAQGALGTRTTYNEQFF.